Here is one T cell receptor (beta chain) with its context. These data originate in a study of glioma-infiltrating T cells. The iRepertoire nested amplicon-rescue multiplex PCR amplified TCR alpha and beta CDR3s from RNA. MiXCR, applied by TCRdb to the multiplex PCR reads, yields one record per CDR3 protein. The sample holds about 140,000 distinct CDR3 sequences; roughly two fifths are singletons and the top ten take over 15%. Sequencing was performed on glioma tissue, nonneoplastic brain tissue, or PBMCs (not recorded which). The sequence was obtained from a human donor with low-grade glioma or glioblastoma, undergoing nonglioma brain surgery, or in good health (not recorded which).

CDR3 sequence: CASSLISGGVKNIQYF. DNA of the CDR3: TGTGCCAGCAGTCTCATCTCAGGGGGGGTCAAAAACATTCAGTACTTC. V usage is TRBV6-2 or TRBV6-3 and J usage is TRBJ2-4; D tentatively fits TRBD1 or TRBD2 (7 bases each). The CDR3 covers 16 residues. V was clipped by 5 bases and J by 3 bases, with 17 bases between them. The germline gives CDR1 MNHEY, CDR2 SVGEGT.